Below, one T cell receptor beta chain is given with its context. This sample stems from a study of T-cell memory formation after mild COVID-19. Study context: In these data, TCR clusters were largely donor specific.

TCRdb independently ran MiXCR on the 5' RACE reads; one entry per CDR3 protein. The sample carries roughly 240,000 distinct CDR3 sequences, 15% recorded once. The V gene's germline CDR1 is SGHTA and CDR2 FQGNSA. This CDR3 comprises 14 residues. Trimming took 10 bases from V and 5 from J, leaving 20 bases between them. Specimen: PBMCs or a T cell subset sorted from them (not recorded which). The chain carries TRBV7-2 and TRBJ2-5; TRBD1 is a possible D gene (5 bases). The receptor's source is an adult woman who had mild COVID-19 (a few samples of this study predate the infection). Cell type and time point are not known. The CDR3 nucleotides read TGTGCCACCAAAAAGGCCCCGACAGTCGAGACCCAGTACTTC. Translation: CATKKAPTVETQYF.